These 3 T cell receptor beta chains were sequenced from one sample in a study of shared clonotypes between healthy human individuals. Only CD45RO-negative cells positively selected for CCR7 counted as naive CD8 cells, so terminally differentiated effector memory CD45RA+ cells were excluded. The data were produced by immunoSEQ multiplex PCR, yet TCRdb's version contains in-frame clones alone and is incomplete. The sample has about 1,800,000 clones; about 95% are singletons. Sequencing was performed on naive CD8+ T cells sorted from blood. Every receptor here comes from a man aged 18 to 30 in good health.

V is TRBV7-6 and J is TRBJ2-7; D is undetermined. V gave up 5 bases and J gave up 0 bases, with 14 bases separating them. There are 15 residues in the CDR3. The V gene's germline CDR1 is SGHVS and CDR2 FNYEAQ. In DNA form, the CDR3 reads TGTGCCAGCAGCCCGAGTCTACAGTTCTCCTACGAGCAGTACTTC. This encodes CASSPSLQFSYEQYF.

The chain links TRBV27 to TRBJ1-1; tentative D call: TRBD1 (5 bases). The V end was cut by 3 bases, the J end by 8 bases, with 16 bases between. This CDR3 has 14 amino acids. Germline V gene sequence: CDR1 MNHEY, CDR2 SMNVEV (reference sequence). This CDR3 is CASSFGGYGREAFF. The CDR3 DNA sequence: TGTGCCAGCAGTTTTGGGGGATACGGGAGGGAAGCTTTCTTT.

The gene calls are TRBV11-2 and TRBJ1-3; the D gene is possibly TRBD1 (6 bases). The CDR3 is 16 residues long. Germline CDR1 is SGHAT and CDR2 is FQNNGV. The V gene lost 0 bases and the J gene lost 0 bases, with 9 bases spanning the gap. The CDR3, as DNA: TGTGCCAGCAGCTTAGAGCTGGGGGCCTCTGGAAACACCATATATTTT. The encoded protein is CASSLELGASGNTIYF.